A single sample gave rise to the 2 T cell receptor beta chains below, sequenced in a study of cytomegalovirus exposure and HLA in healthy donors. PCR involved 60 Vbeta and 13 Jbeta primers. Repertoires were generated with immunoSEQ multiplex PCR, while TCRdb's copy carries only in-frame clones and drops some. The sample consists of tens of thousands of clones, 75% to 85% of them appearing once. Material for sequencing was PBMCs. The receptors were sampled from a woman in her 30s in good health and CMV-seronegative.

The V call is TRBV4-2, the J call TRBJ2-1; 7 nucleotides align to TRBD2. The CDR3 totals 15 residues. Germline lookup yields CDR1 LGHNA and CDR2 YNFKEQ. With V trimmed by 4 bases and J by 3 bases, 6 bases remained unmatched. DNA of the CDR3: TGTGCCAGCAGCCCCGTAAGCGGGATCTACAATGAGCAGTTCTTC. Its translation: CASSPVSGIYNEQFF.

This clone was observed once. V usage is TRBV6-4 and J usage is TRBJ2-1; 8 bases align to TRBD2. After removal of 4 bases from V and 5 bases from J, the junction contained 22 bases not matched to a gene. From germline, CDR1 is MRHNA and CDR2 SNTAGT. The CDR3 totals 20 residues. In DNA, the CDR3 is TGTGCCAGCAGTGGTTTCATCGTAGGGACTAGGACGGCAAGGGACAATGAGCAGTTCTTC. Translating it yields CASSGFIVGTRTARDNEQFF.